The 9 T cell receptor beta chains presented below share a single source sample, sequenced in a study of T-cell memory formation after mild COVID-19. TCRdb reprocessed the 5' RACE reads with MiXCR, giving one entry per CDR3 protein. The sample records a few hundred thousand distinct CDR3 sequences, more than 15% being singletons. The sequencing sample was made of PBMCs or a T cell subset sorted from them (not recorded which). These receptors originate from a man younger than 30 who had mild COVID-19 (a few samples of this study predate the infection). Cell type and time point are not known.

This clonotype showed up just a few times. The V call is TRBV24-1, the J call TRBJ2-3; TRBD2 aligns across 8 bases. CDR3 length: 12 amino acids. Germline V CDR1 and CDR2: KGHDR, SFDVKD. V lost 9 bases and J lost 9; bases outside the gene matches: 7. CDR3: CATGESGGTQYF. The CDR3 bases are TGTGCCACCGGGGAGTCGGGGGGGACGCAGTATTTT.

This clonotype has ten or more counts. The CDR3: CASSMIVQETQYF. The CDR3 DNA follows: TGCGCCAGCAGCATGATAGTACAAGAGACCCAGTACTTC. V is TRBV5-1 and J is TRBJ2-5; no firm D call. V lost 4 bases to trimming and J lost 2 bases, with 9 bases between them. Germline V gene sequence: CDR1 SGHRS, CDR2 YFSETQ. CDR3 length equals 13 residues.

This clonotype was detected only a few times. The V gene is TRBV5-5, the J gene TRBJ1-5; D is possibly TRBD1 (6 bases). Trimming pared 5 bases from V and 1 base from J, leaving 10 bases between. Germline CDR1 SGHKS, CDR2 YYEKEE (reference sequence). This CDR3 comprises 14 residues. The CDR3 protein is CASRRGQSNQPQHF. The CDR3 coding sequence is TGTGCCAGCAGACGGGGACAAAGCAATCAGCCCCAGCATTTT. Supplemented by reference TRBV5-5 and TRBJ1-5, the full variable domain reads DAGVTQSPTHLIKTRGQQVTLRCSPISGHKSVSWYQQVLGQGPQFIFQYYEKEERGRGNFPDRFSARQFPNYSSELNVNALLLGDSALYLCASRRGQSNQPQHFGDGTRLSIL.

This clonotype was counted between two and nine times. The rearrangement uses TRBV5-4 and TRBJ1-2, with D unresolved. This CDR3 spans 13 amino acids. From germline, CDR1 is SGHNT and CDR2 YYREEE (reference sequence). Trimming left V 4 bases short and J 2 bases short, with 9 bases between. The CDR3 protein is CASSPDVNYGYTF. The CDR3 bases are TGTGCCAGCAGCCCGGACGTAAACTATGGCTACACCTTC.

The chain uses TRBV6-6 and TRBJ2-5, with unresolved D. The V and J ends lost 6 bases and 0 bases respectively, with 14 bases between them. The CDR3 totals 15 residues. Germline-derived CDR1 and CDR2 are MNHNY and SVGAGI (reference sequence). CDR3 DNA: TGTGCCAGCAGCCTGCCATGGAGCGACCAAGAGACCCAGTACTTC. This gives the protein CASSLPWSDQETQYF.

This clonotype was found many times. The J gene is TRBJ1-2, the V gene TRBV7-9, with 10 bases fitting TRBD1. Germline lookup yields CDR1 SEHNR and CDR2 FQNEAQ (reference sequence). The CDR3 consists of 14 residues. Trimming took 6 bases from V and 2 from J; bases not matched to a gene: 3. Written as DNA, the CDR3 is TGTGCCAGCAGTTTGACAGGGGGCAACTATGGCTACACCTTC. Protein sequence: CASSLTGGNYGYTF.

CDR3 DNA sequence: TGTGCCAGCCAAGGACCCCGCTCCTATAATTCACCCCTCCACTTT. Translated, it gives CASQGPRSYNSPLHF. V is TRBV27 and J is TRBJ1-6; D remains unclear. In germline, CDR1 is MNHEY, CDR2 SMNVEV (reference sequence). CDR3 length equals 15 residues. Trimming shortened V by 8 bases and J by 0 bases, and 11 bases separated the two germline ends.

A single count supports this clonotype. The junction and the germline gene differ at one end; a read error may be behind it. The CDR3 here is CASSDATGPGTWELFF. CDR3 nucleotides: TGTGCCAGCAGTGATGCGACAGGGCCAGGCACCTGGGAGCTGTTTTTT. V gene TRBV2 combines with J gene TRBJ2-2; 7 bases match TRBD1. Germline loops: CDR1 SNHLY, CDR2 FYNNEI. This CDR3 is built from 16 residues.

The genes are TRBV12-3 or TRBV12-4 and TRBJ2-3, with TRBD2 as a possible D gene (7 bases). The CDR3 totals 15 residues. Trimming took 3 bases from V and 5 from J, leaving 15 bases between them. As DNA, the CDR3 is TGTGCCAGCAGTTTTAAGGGAGGGGGTAGAGATACGCAGTATTTT. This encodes CASSFKGGGRDTQYF.